What follows describes a single T cell receptor beta chain. In the original processing: Amplification of reference gene primers was used by the study to estimate nucleated cell counts. TCRdb's table, derived via immunoSEQ multiplex PCR, lists solely in-frame clones and lacks some. V and J calls plus clone size are reproduced from that table; the DNA served to infer D and trimming. The sample contains about 90,000 clones, 70% to 90% of which appear only once. The data derive from a study of blood T cell repertoires in COVID-19. Study as a whole: The samples span acute and convalescent COVID-19 from the United States, Italy and Spain. Nucleic acid was either cDNA or gDNA, and it came from T cells, B-cell-depleted T cells, or PBMCs.

From germline, CDR1 is SGDLS and CDR2 YYNGEE. V lost 0 bases to trimming and J lost 8 bases, with 14 bases between them. The CDR3 length is 14 residues. The receptor was derived from a human donor in a cohort sampled during active COVID-19. The genes are TRBV9 and TRBJ1-2; D gene unclear. Material for sequencing was peripheral blood. The CDR3 sequence: CASSVDPQAEGYTF. The CDR3 bases are TGTGCCAGCAGCGTAGATCCCCAGGCAGAAGGCTACACCTTC.